These T cell receptor beta chains were read from a single sample in a study of cytomegalovirus exposure and HLA in healthy donors. The method was immunoSEQ multiplex PCR; TCRdb's version includes in-frame clones alone and lacks a portion of them. The sample gives about 73,000 clones, approximately 94% of which show up once; roughly 3% is in the top ten. Material for sequencing was PBMCs. The receptor source for this set is a woman aged 18-35 years in good health and CMV-seropositive. Each CDR3 is given with its conserved first and last residue. D genes are given only for firm matches. Clone sizes are given selectively: once, few, many, or a class where the clone is expanded.

D gene	V gene	clone size	J gene	CDR3 protein	CDR3 DNA
-	TRBV7-9	once	TRBJ2-1	CASSLLVSLYNEQFF	TGTGCCAGCAGCCTACTCGTAAGCCTATACAATGAGCAGTTCTTC
-	TRBV28	-	TRBJ2-7	CASSSLREKQYF	TGTGCCAGCAGTTCACTCAGGGAAAAGCAGTACTTC
-	TRBV6-1	-	TRBJ1-2	CASSQALYGYTF	TGTGCCAGCAGCCAGGCCCTCTATGGCTACACCTTC
-	TRBV18	-	TRBJ2-5	CASSPPAGIAETQYF	TGTGCCAGCTCACCACCTGCGGGAATTGCGGAGACCCAGTACTTC
-	TRBV29-1	-	TRBJ2-1	CSVGLHSYNEQFF	TGCAGCGTTGGACTGCATTCCTACAATGAGCAGTTCTTC
TRBD1	TRBV6-5	-	TRBJ1-2	CASSRETGRNYGYTF	TGTGCCAGCAGTCGAGAGACAGGGAGAAACTATGGCTACACCTTC
-	TRBV29-1	once	TRBJ1-1	CSVEYRLNTEAFF	TGCAGCGTTGAATACAGATTGAACACTGAAGCTTTCTTT
-	TRBV5-1	-	TRBJ1-3	CASSQMGGSGNTIYF	TGCGCCAGCAGCCAAATGGGGGGCTCTGGAAACACCATATATTTT
-	TRBV5-1	-	TRBJ1-1	CASSLAGRNTEAFF	TGCGCCAGCAGCTTGGCAGGGCGCAACACTGAAGCTTTCTTT
-	TRBV12-2	-	TRBJ1-2	CASRLARKVAARNYGYTF	TGTGCAAGTCGCTTAGCGCGGAAGGTGGCAGCACGGAACTATGGCTACACCTTC
-	TRBV30	-	TRBJ2-3	CAWSRSHGDTQYF	TGTGCCTGGAGTCGCAGTCATGGAGATACGCAGTATTTT
-	TRBV6-1	-	TRBJ1-1	CASSGPTRNTEAFF	TGTGCCAGCAGTGGACCGACACGGAACACTGAAGCTTTCTTT
TRBD1	TRBV6-1	-	TRBJ1-1	CASRMGGQGLAIF	TGTGCCAGCAGGATGGGGGGACAGGGGTTAGCTATCTTT
-	TRBV29-1	-	TRBJ2-7	CSVEISGPGQYF	TGCAGCGTTGAAATAAGCGGGCCCGGGCAGTACTTC
TRBD1	TRBV27	-	TRBJ1-2	CASSSFLDREANGYTF	TGTGCCAGCAGTTCGTTCTTAGACAGGGAAGCAAATGGCTACACCTTC
-	TRBV13	-	TRBJ1-6	CASSPQGSSYNSPLHF	TGTGCCAGCAGCCCACAGGGAAGCTCCTATAATTCACCCCTCCACTTT